This record concerns one T cell receptor beta chain sequence. Its recognized antigen is unknown. There are no base qualities to consult, and no much larger clone falls within one base. The CDR3 numbers 13 residues from cysteine through phenylalanine. Of the read, only the CDR3 DNA is kept; its 39 bases are in frame from base 1. V loses 7 bases of germline sequence and J loses 4 bases, and the interval between the two ends is 13 bases. For CDR1 and CDR2, the germline V gene lists KGHSY and FQNENV. The data derive from a study of post-analysis software for immune sequencing data (dated by TCRdb to the mid-2010s). Describing the broader study: Relapsing-remitting, secondary progressive and progressive-relapsing multiple sclerosis were recorded as disease courses, and subtype annotation was lacking for some patients. Patient repertoires were compared against 11 to 12 previously published healthy control repertoires from donors aged roughly 6 to 26 years. A subset of samples was prepared in parallel using single-end sample barcoding, then pooled and co-amplified after Illumina adapter ligation.

The library relied on PCR. Instrument on record: Illumina HiSeq 2500. To reduce PCR and sequencing biases, unique molecular identifiers were incorporated into the TCR beta cDNA libraries. Every 1 to 10 million input T cells yielded approximately 500,000 cDNA molecules, meaning each molecule approximated one T cell. The patient libraries were prepared and sequenced using the same protocol as the earlier healthy control dataset. Samples belonging to the same batch were prepared together, multiplexed and sequenced on a shared HiSeq lane. Per the authors' processing: MIGEC was used to process the raw barcoded reads, and molecular identifier groups with only a single read were discarded before consensus assembly and CDR3 extraction. Clonotype tables were post-analysed with VDJtools, and diversity was normalized by down-sampling all datasets to the smallest sample size. Repertoire overlap clustering matched CDR3 amino acid but not nucleotide sequences to correct batch-related cross-sample contamination. TCRdb redid the processing of the public reads, applying fastp at Q25 and MiXCR, and retained in-frame beta chains. Each CDR3 protein gets just one entry, which takes the most common genes and DNA from the rows behind it. It is TCRdb's table, rather than the study itself, that gives the V and J calls and clone size. Counted in this sample were around 250,000 distinct CDR3 sequences; approximately 34% of them appeared once. The ten largest clones capture under 5.5% of the sample.

To demonstrate the VDJtools post-analysis software, TCR beta repertoires were profiled from the peripheral blood of over ten young patients with multiple sclerosis. The patients with multiple sclerosis were children and adolescents between roughly 6 and 16 years of age. Broad study findings and their caveats: The multiple sclerosis patient group was slightly younger than the control group. Significantly lower normalized Chao1 diversity was found in multiple sclerosis patients than in controls, suggesting substantial peripheral T-cell clonal expansion. Patients showed significantly higher frequencies than controls for 4 or 5 TRBV segments, among them TRBV5-6, TRBV5-1 and TRBV20-1. Strong co-clustering of samples prepared in the same batch was shown by direct clustering with F measure, prompting a batch-effect correction.

The source of this sequence is a girl between 5 and 17 years old with multiple sclerosis. Input material: blood. The chain was built from TRBV16 and TRBJ2-5; TRBD1 might be the D gene, on 6 matching bases. The nucleotide sequence is TGTGCCAGCACGTCAGGGGACACAGAGACCCAGTACTTC. This translates into CASTSGDTETQYF. With all but the CDR3 taken from the reference TRBV16 and TRBJ2-5 genes, the full variable domain is: GEEVAQTPKHLVRGEGQKAKLYCAPIKGHSYVFWYQQVLKNEFKFLISFQNENVFDETGMPKERFSAKCLPNSPCSLEIQATKLEDSAVYFCASTSGDTETQYFGPGTRLLVL.